Below, one T cell receptor beta chain is given with its context. The data were taken from a study of blood T cell repertoires in COVID-19. Whole-study context: Samples taken during acute and convalescent COVID-19 were collected in the United States, Italy and Spain. PBMCs, B-cell-depleted T cells, or T cells were the source of the cDNA or gDNA that made up the material.

In the original analysis: Reference gene primer amplification in the assay estimated nucleated cell counts. Using immunoSEQ multiplex PCR, the repertoire was profiled, and TCRdb retains in-frame clones only, with some absent. The V and J calls and clone size were taken over from that table, and D and trimming were inferred from the DNA. The table has around 140,000 clones, approximately 84% seen once. The CDR3 sequence is 15 residues long. The V and J ends lost 4 bases and 1 base, in that order; junction bases with no gene match: 7. Germline assignment: CDR1 SGHTA and CDR2 FQGNSA. This chain joins TRBV7-2 and TRBJ2-7; 7 bases align to TRBD1. The sequenced material came from peripheral blood. The receptor's source is a woman older than 75 with acute or convalescent COVID-19. The chain's CDR3 is CASSSSGTASYEQYF. The CDR3 nucleotides read TGTGCCAGCAGCTCCTCCGGGACAGCTTCCTACGAGCAGTACTTC.